This T cell receptor beta chain was recorded in a study of blood T cell repertoires in COVID-19. Study as a whole: From the United States, Italy and Spain came samples of acute and convalescent COVID-19. From T cells, B-cell-depleted T cells, or PBMCs came the material, which was cDNA or gDNA.

V was clipped by 6 bases and J by 1 base; unmatched bases: 1. CDR3 length: 12 residues. Germline CDR1 is SQVTM and CDR2 is ANQGSEA. Per the original data handling: Reference gene primer amplification yielded estimated nucleated cell counts. Clones were sequenced by immunoSEQ multiplex PCR, and TCRdb holds only the in-frame ones, with some missing. V and J calls and clone size are as listed in that table; D and trimming were resolved from the DNA. The repertoire holds over 85,000 clones, with 84% as singletons. The sequence came from a man between 60 and 75 years old with acute or convalescent COVID-19. The material sequenced was peripheral blood. The J gene is TRBJ1-2, the V gene TRBV29-1, with 8 bases that match TRBD1. The CDR3 DNA follows: TGCAGCGTGACAGGGGTTAACTATGGCTACACCTTC. Translation: CSVTGVNYGYTF.